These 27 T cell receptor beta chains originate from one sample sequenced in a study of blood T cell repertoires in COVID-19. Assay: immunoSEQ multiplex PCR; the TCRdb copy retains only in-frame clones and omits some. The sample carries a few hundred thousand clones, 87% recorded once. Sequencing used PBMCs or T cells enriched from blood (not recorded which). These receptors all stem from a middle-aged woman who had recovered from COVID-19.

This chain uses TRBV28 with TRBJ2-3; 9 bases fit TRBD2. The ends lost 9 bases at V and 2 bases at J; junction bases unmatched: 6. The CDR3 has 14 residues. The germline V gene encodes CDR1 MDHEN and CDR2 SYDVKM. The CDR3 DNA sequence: TGTGCCAGTTGGGGGACTAGCCCCACAGATACGCAGTATTTT. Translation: CASWGTSPTDTQYF.

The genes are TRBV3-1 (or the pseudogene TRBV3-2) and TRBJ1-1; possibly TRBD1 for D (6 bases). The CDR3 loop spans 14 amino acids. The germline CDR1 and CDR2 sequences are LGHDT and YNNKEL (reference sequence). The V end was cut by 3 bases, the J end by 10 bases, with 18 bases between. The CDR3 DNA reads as TGTGCCAGCAGCCACTACGACAGGACCAGCGGAGCTTTCTTT. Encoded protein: CASSHYDRTSGAFF.

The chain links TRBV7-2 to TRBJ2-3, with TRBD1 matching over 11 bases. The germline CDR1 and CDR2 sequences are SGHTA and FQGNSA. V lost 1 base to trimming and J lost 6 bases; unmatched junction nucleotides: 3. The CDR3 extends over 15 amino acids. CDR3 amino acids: CASSLGTGGYDTQYF. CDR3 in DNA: TGTGCCAGCAGCTTAGGGACAGGGGGCTACGATACGCAGTATTTT.

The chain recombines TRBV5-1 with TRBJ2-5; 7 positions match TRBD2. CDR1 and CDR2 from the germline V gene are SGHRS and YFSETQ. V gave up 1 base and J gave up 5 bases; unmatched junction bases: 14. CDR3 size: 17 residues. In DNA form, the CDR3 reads TGCGCCAGCAGCTTGAACCGGAGCGGGATCAGTATGGAGACCCAGTACTTC. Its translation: CASSLNRSGISMETQYF.

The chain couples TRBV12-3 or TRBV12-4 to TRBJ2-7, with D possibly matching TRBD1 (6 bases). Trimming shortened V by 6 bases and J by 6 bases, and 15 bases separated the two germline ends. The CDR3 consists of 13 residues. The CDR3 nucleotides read TGTGCCAGCAGGCGTACAGGGCAGGGCGAGCAGTACTTC. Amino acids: CASRRTGQGEQYF.

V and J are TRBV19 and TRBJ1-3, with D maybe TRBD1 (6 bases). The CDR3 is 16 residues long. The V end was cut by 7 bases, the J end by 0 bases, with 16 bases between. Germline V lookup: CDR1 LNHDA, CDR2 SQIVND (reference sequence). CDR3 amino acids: CASKGVPGNSGNTIYF. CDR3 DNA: TGTGCCAGTAAGGGGGTCCCGGGTAACTCTGGAAACACCATATATTTT.

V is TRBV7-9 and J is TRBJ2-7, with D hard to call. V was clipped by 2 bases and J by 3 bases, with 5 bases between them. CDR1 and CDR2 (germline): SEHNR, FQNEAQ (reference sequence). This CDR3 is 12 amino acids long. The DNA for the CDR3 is TGTGCCAGCAGCTTATTAGACTACGAGCAGTACTTC. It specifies CASSLLDYEQYF.

CDR3 DNA sequence: TGTGCCAGCAGGGACAGCATAGTACGTGAGCAGTACTTC. It translates to CASRDSIVREQYF. The chain links TRBV28 to TRBJ2-7; the D gene is possibly TRBD1 (6 bases). V lost 6 bases and J lost 7, with 16 bases in between. Germline CDR1 and CDR2: MDHEN and SYDVKM. This CDR3 spans 13 amino acids.

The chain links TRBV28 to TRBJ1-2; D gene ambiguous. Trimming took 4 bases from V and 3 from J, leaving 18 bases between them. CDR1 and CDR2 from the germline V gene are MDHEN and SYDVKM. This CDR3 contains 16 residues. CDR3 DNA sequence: TGTGCCAGCAGTTCAGCGGGGTGGGGTCGGGACTATGGCTACACCTTC. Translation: CASSSAGWGRDYGYTF.

DNA for the CDR3: TGTGCCACCAGCAGAGAGAACAGGGGGCGAGAGACCCAGTACTTC. As protein: CATSRENRGRETQYF. J is TRBJ2-5 and V is TRBV15; 9 nucleotides align to TRBD1. This CDR3 contains 15 residues. Germline V gene data show CDR1 as LNHNV and CDR2 as YYDKDF (reference sequence). V trimming: 0 bases; J trimming: 4 bases; junction bases outside the gene matches: 3.

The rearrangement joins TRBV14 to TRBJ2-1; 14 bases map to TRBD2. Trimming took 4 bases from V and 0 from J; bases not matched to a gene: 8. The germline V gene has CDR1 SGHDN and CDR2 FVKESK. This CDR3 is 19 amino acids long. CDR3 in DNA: TGTGCCAGCAGCCCGGTCGGGACTAGCGGGGGAAGCTCCTACAATGAGCAGTTCTTC. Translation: CASSPVGTSGGSSYNEQFF.

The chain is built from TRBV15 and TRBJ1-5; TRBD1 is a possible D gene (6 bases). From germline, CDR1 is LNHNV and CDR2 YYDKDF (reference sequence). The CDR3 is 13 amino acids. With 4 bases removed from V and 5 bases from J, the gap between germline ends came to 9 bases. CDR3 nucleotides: TGTGCCACCAGCAAAAACAGGGATCAGCCCCAGCATTTT. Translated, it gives CATSKNRDQPQHF.

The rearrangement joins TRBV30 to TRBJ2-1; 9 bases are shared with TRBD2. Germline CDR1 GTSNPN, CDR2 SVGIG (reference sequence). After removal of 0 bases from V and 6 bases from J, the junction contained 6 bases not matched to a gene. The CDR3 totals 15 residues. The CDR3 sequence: CAWSVLGGRANEQFF. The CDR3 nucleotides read TGTGCCTGGAGTGTATTGGGCGGGAGGGCCAATGAGCAGTTCTTC.

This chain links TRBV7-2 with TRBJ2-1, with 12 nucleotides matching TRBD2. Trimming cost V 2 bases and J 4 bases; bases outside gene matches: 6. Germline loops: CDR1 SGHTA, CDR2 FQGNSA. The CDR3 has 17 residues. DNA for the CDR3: TGTGCCAGCAGCTTAAGCGGACTAGCGGGACCGTACAATGAGCAGTTCTTC. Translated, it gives CASSLSGLAGPYNEQFF. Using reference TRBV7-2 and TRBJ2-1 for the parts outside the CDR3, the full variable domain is GAGVSQSPSNKVTEKGKDVELRCDPISGHTALYWYRQSLGQGLEFLIYFQGNSAPDKSGLPSDRFSAERTGGSVSTLTIQRTQQEDSAVYLCASSLSGLAGPYNEQFFGPGTRLTVL.

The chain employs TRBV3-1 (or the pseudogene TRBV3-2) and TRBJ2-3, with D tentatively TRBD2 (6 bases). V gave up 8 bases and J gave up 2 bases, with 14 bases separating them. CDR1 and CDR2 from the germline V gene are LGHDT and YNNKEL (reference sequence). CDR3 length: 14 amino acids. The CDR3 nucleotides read TGTGCCAGCGGCGGTTGGGGGGACACAGATACGCAGTATTTT. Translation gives CASGGWGDTDTQYF.

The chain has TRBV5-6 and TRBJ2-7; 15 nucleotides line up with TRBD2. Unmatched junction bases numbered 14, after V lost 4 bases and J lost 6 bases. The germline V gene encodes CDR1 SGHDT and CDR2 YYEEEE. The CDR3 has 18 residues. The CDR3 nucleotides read TGTGCCAGCAGCCCACCCTCCCTCTGGACTAGCGGGAGGGGCGAGCAGTACTTC. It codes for CASSPPSLWTSGRGEQYF.

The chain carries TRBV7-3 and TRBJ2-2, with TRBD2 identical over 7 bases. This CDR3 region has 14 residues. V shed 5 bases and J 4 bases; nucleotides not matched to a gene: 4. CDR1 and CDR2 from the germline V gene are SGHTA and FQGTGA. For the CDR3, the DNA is TGTGCCAGCAGCCGACTAGCTTTCACCGGGGAGCTGTTTTTT. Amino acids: CASSRLAFTGELFF.

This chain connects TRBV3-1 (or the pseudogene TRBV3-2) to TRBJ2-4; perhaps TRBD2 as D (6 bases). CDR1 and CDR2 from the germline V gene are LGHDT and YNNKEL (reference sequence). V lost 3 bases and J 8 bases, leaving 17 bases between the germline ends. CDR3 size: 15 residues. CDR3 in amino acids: CASSQEWRGSDIQYF. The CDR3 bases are TGTGCCAGCAGCCAGGAATGGCGGGGATCAGACATTCAGTACTTC.

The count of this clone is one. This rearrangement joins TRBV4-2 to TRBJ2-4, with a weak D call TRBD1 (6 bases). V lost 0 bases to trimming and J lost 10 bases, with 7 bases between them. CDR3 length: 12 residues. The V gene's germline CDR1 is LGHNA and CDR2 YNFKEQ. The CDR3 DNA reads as TGTGCCAGCAGCCAAGAAGGGGGAATTCAGTACTTC. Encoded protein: CASSQEGGIQYF.

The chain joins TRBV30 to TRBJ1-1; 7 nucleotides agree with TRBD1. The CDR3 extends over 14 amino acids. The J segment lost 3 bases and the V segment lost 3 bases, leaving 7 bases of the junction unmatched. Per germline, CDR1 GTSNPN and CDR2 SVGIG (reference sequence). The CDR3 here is CAWREPTGHTEAFF. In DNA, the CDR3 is TGTGCCTGGAGAGAACCGACAGGGCACACTGAAGCTTTCTTT.

CDR3 residues: CASSLGGNGYTF. The CDR3 coding sequence is TGTGCCAGCAGTTTAGGCGGAAATGGCTACACCTTC. This chain uses TRBV28 with TRBJ1-2; D remains ambiguous. The CDR3 loop spans 12 amino acids. Trimming removed 2 bases at V and 6 bases at J, with 7 bases between. The germline gives CDR1 MDHEN, CDR2 SYDVKM.

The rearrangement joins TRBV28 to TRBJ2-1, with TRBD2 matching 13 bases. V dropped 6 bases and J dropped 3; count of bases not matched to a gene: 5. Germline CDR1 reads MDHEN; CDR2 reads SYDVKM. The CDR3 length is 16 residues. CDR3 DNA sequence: TGTGCCAGCAGCATGACTAGCGGGAGGAGCTACAATGAGCAGTTCTTC. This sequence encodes CASSMTSGRSYNEQFF.

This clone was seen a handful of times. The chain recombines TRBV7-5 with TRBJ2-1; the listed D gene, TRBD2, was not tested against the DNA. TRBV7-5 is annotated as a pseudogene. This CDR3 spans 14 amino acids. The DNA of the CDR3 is TGTGCCAGAAGCCGAATCGGGACTAGCGGTGAGCAGTTCTTC. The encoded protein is CARSRIGTSGEQFF.

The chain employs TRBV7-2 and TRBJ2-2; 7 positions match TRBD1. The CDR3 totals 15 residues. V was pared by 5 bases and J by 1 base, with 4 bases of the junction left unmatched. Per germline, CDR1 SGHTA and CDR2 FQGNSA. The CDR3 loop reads CASSADRRNTGELFF. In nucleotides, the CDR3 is TGTGCCAGCAGCGCGGACAGGAGGAACACCGGGGAGCTGTTTTTT.

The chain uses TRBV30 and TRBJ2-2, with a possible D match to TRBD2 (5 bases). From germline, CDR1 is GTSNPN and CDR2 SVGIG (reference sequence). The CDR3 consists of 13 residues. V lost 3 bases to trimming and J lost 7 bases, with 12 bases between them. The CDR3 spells CAWRHFEGGELFF. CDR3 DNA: TGTGCCTGGAGGCACTTCGAGGGCGGGGAGCTGTTTTTT. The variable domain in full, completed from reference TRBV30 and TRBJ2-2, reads SQTIHQWPATLVQPVGSPLSLECTVEGTSNPNLYWYRQAAGRGLQLLFYSVGIGQISSEVPQNLSASRPQDRQFILSSKKLLLSDSGFYLCAWRHFEGGELFFGEGSRLTVL.

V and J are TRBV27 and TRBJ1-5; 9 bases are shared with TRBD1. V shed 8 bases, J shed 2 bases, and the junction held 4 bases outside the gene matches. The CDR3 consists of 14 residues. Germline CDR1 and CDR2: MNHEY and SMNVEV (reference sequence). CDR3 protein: CASAGTGRNQPQHF. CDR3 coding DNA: TGTGCCAGCGCAGGGACAGGGCGCAATCAGCCCCAGCATTTT.

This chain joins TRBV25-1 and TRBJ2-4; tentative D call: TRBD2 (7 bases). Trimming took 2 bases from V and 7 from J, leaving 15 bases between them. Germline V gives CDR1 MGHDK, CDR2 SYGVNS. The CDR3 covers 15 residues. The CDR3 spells CASSEEGGRWNIQYF. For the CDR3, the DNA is TGTGCCAGCAGTGAAGAGGGGGGGCGCTGGAACATTCAGTACTTC.